A single sample is the source of the 27 T cell receptor beta chains below, sequenced in a study of T cells in Graves' hyperthyroidism and ophthalmopathy. RNA transcripts provided the source from which TCR beta CDR3 regions were amplified. The HTBI primer set served for first-round RT-PCR of the TCR CDR3. TCRdb independently ran MiXCR on the multiplex PCR reads; one entry per CDR3 protein. Counted here are about 520,000 distinct CDR3 sequences, approximately 24% occurring once; the ten biggest clones make up about 11%. Source material: blood. Every receptor here comes from a woman in her twenties or thirties with Graves' ophthalmopathy.

This clonotype was recorded a few times. V usage is TRBV5-5 and J usage is TRBJ2-7; TRBD1 might be the D (5 bases). Trimming took 2 bases from V and 3 from J, leaving 12 bases between them. The germline CDR1 and CDR2 sequences are SGHKS and YYEKEE (reference sequence). The CDR3 extends over 14 amino acids. The DNA for the CDR3 is TGTGCCAGCAGCTTAGGCCTGGACATCTACGAGCAGTACTTC. Its translation: CASSLGLDIYEQYF.

This clonotype was seen more than once but under ten times. A much larger clone differs by one base, so this may be a read error. The J gene is TRBJ1-2, the V gene TRBV7-9; D is unresolved. The CDR3 runs 13 residues. Looked up from germline, CDR1 is SEHNR and CDR2 is FQNEAQ (reference sequence). The germline V and J ends were trimmed by 2 bases and 8 bases, with 12 bases remaining between them. In nucleotides, the CDR3 is TGTGCCAGCAGCTTAACGATCCAAGGAGGCTACACCTTC. Its translation is CASSLTIQGGYTF.

This clonotype came up many times. The CDR3 DNA reads TGTGCCAGCAGTGTTAGTACGACCGGGGAGCTGTTTTTT. Residues: CASSVSTTGELFF. V gene TRBV6-1 combines with J gene TRBJ2-2; no clear D. The germline V and J ends were trimmed by 4 bases and 5 bases, with 8 bases remaining between them. The CDR3 is 13 residues long. Germline V CDR1 and CDR2: MNHNS, SASEGT.

Comment on this clonotype: The germline gene is not matched at one end of the junction; a read error may be the cause. V usage is TRBV20-1 and J usage is TRBJ2-7, with 10 bases that match TRBD1. Germline values: CDR1 DFQATT, CDR2 SNEGSKA (reference sequence). The CDR3 has 13 residues. CDR3 sequence: CSARGQGAYKQYF. As DNA, the CDR3 is TGCAGTGCTAGAGGACAGGGGGCCTACAAGCAGTACTTC.

This clonotype has ten or more counts. The chain combines TRBV20-1 with TRBJ2-5; either TRBD1 or TRBD2 may fit D (6 bases each). V lost 4 bases, J lost 0 bases, and 12 bases lay in between. CDR1 and CDR2 from the germline V gene are DFQATT and SNEGSKA (reference sequence). This CDR3 contains 14 residues. Here the CDR3 reads CSAIRGGYQETQYF. CDR3 DNA: TGCAGTGCTATTAGAGGGGGGTACCAAGAGACCCAGTACTTC.

This clonotype was seen many times. The gene calls are TRBV20-1 and TRBJ2-7, with D perhaps TRBD1 or TRBD2 (6 bases each). V was trimmed by 3 bases and J by 6 bases, leaving 15 bases between them. Germline V lookup: CDR1 DFQATT, CDR2 SNEGSKA (reference sequence). This CDR3 is built from 13 residues. The CDR3 DNA is TGCAGTGCTAGGGGGGCTGGGGGGAGCGAGCAGTACTTC. Its protein is CSARGAGGSEQYF.

The sample holds many counts of this clonotype. V usage is TRBV2 and J usage is TRBJ1-5, with a tentative D call TRBD1 (5 bases). V was pared by 11 bases and J by 7 bases, with 18 bases between. The CDR3 runs to 13 residues. Germline V gives CDR1 SNHLY, CDR2 FYNNEI. The DNA of the CDR3 is TGTGCCGGAAGGGACTTTTCTGGACAGCCCCAGCATTTT. Encoded protein: CAGRDFSGQPQHF.

The chain employs TRBV27 and TRBJ2-2; D gene unclear. The germline gives CDR1 MNHEY, CDR2 SMNVEV (reference sequence). Trimming removed 5 bases from V and 2 bases from J, with 9 bases in between. The CDR3 extends over 14 amino acids. In DNA form, the CDR3 reads TGTGCCAGCAGTGTTGGGATCAACACCGGGGAGCTGTTTTTT. It specifies CASSVGINTGELFF.

The genes are TRBV28 and TRBJ1-3, with D maybe TRBD1 (5 bases). The CDR3 covers 14 residues. V was clipped by 8 bases and J by 5 bases, with 16 bases between them. CDR1 is MDHEN, CDR2 SYDVKM, per germline. The CDR3 DNA reads TGTGCCAGCCTCCAGGGAGTACCTAGAAACACCATATATTTT. This encodes CASLQGVPRNTIYF.

V and J are TRBV12-3 or TRBV12-4 and TRBJ2-7; tentative D call: TRBD1 (6 bases). Deletions cut 4 bases from V and 4 bases from J, with 11 bases between. The CDR3 spans 13 residues. Here the CDR3 reads CASSYSGEYEQYF. In DNA form, the CDR3 reads TGTGCCAGCAGTTATTCAGGGGAGTACGAGCAGTACTTC.

There are a few counts of this clonotype. The chain is built from TRBV12-5 and TRBJ2-7, with no clear D. V gave up 0 bases and J gave up 1 base, with 7 bases separating them. Germline V gene data show CDR1 as LGHNT and CDR2 as FRNRAP. CDR3 size: 14 residues. The CDR3 DNA sequence: TGTGCTAGTGGTTTGGTCGACGGATCCTACGAGCAGTACTTC. It is translated as CASGLVDGSYEQYF.

The chain links TRBV7-2 to TRBJ2-3, with no clear D. Trimming stripped 5 bases from V and 5 bases from J, with 11 bases between. CDR3 size: 13 residues. Germline CDR1 reads SGHTA; CDR2 reads FQGNSA. The CDR3 loop reads CASSPRLRDTQYF. DNA for the CDR3: TGTGCCAGCAGCCCAAGATTAAGAGATACGCAGTATTTT.

This clonotype was picked up many times. This chain uses TRBV6-1 with TRBJ2-7; 8 positions agree with TRBD1. The CDR3 has 14 amino acids. V lost 6 bases and J lost 4; bases outside the gene matches: 8. Germline lookup yields CDR1 MNHNS and CDR2 SASEGT. The CDR3 sequence: CASRKEGTGYEQYF. CDR3 bases: TGTGCCAGCAGGAAGGAGGGGACAGGTTACGAGCAGTACTTC.

This clonotype was detected ten times or more. CDR3 loop: CASSPDRGRTGELFF. The DNA for the CDR3 is TGTGCCAGCAGCCCCGACAGGGGCAGGACCGGGGAGCTGTTTTTT. V is TRBV12-3 or TRBV12-4 and J is TRBJ2-2; 8 nucleotides line up with TRBD1. This CDR3 is built from 15 residues. Trimming at V came to 6 bases and at J to 5 bases, leaving 8 bases not matched to a gene.

This clonotype was observed at least ten times. This rearrangement joins TRBV11-2 to TRBJ2-7; D not resolved. Germline V CDR1 and CDR2: SGHAT, FQNNGV. This CDR3 is built from 15 residues. Trimming stripped 1 base from V and 3 bases from J, with 13 bases between. CDR3 residues: CASSLVGSEYYEQYF. In DNA, the CDR3 is TGTGCCAGCAGCTTAGTCGGGTCGGAGTACTACGAGCAGTACTTC.

As for this clonotype: One base away lies a much larger clone, so this may be a sequencing read error. The V call is TRBV11-1, the J call TRBJ1-6, with TRBD1 matching over 8 bases. This CDR3 has 16 amino acids. CDR1 and CDR2 (germline): SGHAT, FQDESV (reference sequence). V dropped 4 bases and J dropped 4; count of bases not matched to a gene: 6. This chain's CDR3 is CASSWTGQLYNSPLHF. The CDR3 DNA follows: TGTGCCAGCAGCTGGACAGGGCAGCTGTATAATTCACCCCTCCACTTT.

The CDR3 DNA reads TGCGCCAGCAGCTCGGGACAACCCACCGGGGAGCTGTTTTTT. Translating gives CASSSGQPTGELFF. The chain has TRBV5-1 and TRBJ2-2; perhaps TRBD1 as D (6 bases). Per germline, CDR1 SGHRS and CDR2 YFSETQ. CDR3 length: 14 residues. Between the trimmed V and J ends, which lost 3 bases and 4 bases, there was a span of 10 bases.

The rearrangement joins TRBV29-1 to TRBJ1-2, with 7 bases fitting TRBD1. Germline CDR1 SQVTM, CDR2 ANQGSEA. The CDR3 is 12 amino acids. The junction had 6 bases not matched to a gene; V was cut back by 4 bases and J by 7 bases. In nucleotides, the CDR3 is TGCAGCGTTGTCGAGGGGGCGTCTGGCTACACCTTC. It codes for CSVVEGASGYTF.

This clonotype appeared a few times. The chain combines TRBV12-3 or TRBV12-4 with TRBJ2-2; maybe TRBD1 (6 bases). V lost 8 bases to trimming and J lost 2 bases, with 15 bases between them. The CDR3 runs to 15 residues. CDR3 nucleotide sequence: TGTGCCAGCGGAAAAACGGGACACAACACCGGGGAGCTGTTTTTT. Its protein product is CASGKTGHNTGELFF.

This clonotype was observed many times. The gene calls are TRBV9 and TRBJ2-5; TRBD1 matches 8 bases. Unmatched junction bases numbered 8, after V lost 5 bases and J lost 2 bases. Germline loops: CDR1 SGDLS, CDR2 YYNGEE. The CDR3 is made up of 15 amino acids. CDR3 in DNA: TGTGCCAGCAGTGGAGGCAGGGGGCAGCAAGAGACCCAGTACTTC. It encodes CASSGGRGQQETQYF.

This clonotype was counted ten times or more. The rearrangement uses TRBV6-1 and TRBJ1-1; TRBD1 matches 7 bases. V shed 7 bases, J shed 2 bases, and the junction held 7 bases outside the gene matches. CDR3 length equals 14 residues. Germline V gene sequence: CDR1 MNHNS, CDR2 SASEGT. CDR3 region: CASNRDSDNTEAFF. The CDR3 DNA reads as TGTGCCAGCAATAGGGACAGCGATAACACTGAAGCTTTCTTT.

The chain combines TRBV27 with TRBJ1-1; 10 nucleotides line up with TRBD1. The trim removed 5 bases at V and 2 bases at J, leaving 11 bases unmatched. CDR1 is MNHEY, CDR2 SMNVEV, per germline (reference sequence). The CDR3 runs 17 residues. The CDR3 bases are TGTGCCAGCAGTCCGATAAGGGACAGGGGTCCTAACACTGAAGCTTTCTTT. Translated: CASSPIRDRGPNTEAFF.

For the CDR3, the DNA is TGTGCCAGCAGTTATAGCCTCGAAACAGGAATCACTGAAGCTTTCTTT. Residues: CASSYSLETGITEAFF. The J gene is TRBJ1-1, the V gene TRBV28; D might be TRBD1 (5 bases). V dropped 4 bases and J dropped 4 bases, with 19 bases sitting between them. The CDR3 sequence is 16 residues long. Per germline, CDR1 MDHEN and CDR2 SYDVKM.

The V call is TRBV6-1, the J call TRBJ2-7; 9 bases are shared with TRBD1. Germline assignment: CDR1 MNHNS and CDR2 SASEGT. The CDR3 length is 15 residues. V was clipped by 2 bases and J by 3 bases; unmatched bases: 5. The chain's CDR3 is CASSEQGQGYYEQYF. The DNA of the CDR3 is TGTGCCAGCAGTGAACAGGGACAGGGCTACTACGAGCAGTACTTC.

The rearrangement uses TRBV29-1 and TRBJ2-4, with 8 bases that match TRBD1. From germline, CDR1 is SQVTM and CDR2 ANQGSEA. The CDR3 runs to 13 residues. V was pared by 4 bases and J by 14 bases, with 13 bases of the junction left unmatched. In DNA, the CDR3 is TGCAGCGTTGGGGGGGACAGGTTTGGCGGGAAGTACTTC. Residues: CSVGGDRFGGKYF.

This clonotype has a count of ten or more. This chain connects TRBV29-1 to TRBJ2-5, with unresolved D. Germline V lookup: CDR1 SQVTM, CDR2 ANQGSEA. This CDR3 has 13 amino acids. The germline V and J ends were trimmed by 3 bases and 0 bases, with 8 bases remaining between them. The chain's CDR3 is CSVDWEDQETQYF. CDR3 in DNA: TGCAGCGTTGATTGGGAAGACCAAGAGACCCAGTACTTC.

This clonotype was counted many times. V is TRBV7-2 and J is TRBJ1-2, with unresolved D. Germline loops: CDR1 SGHTA, CDR2 FQGNSA. Trimming stripped 5 bases from V and 6 bases from J, with 19 bases between. The CDR3 is 15 residues long. The CDR3 bases are TGTGCCAGCAGCCCACGGATACTACAGAGTGATGGCTACACCTTC. Protein product: CASSPRILQSDGYTF.